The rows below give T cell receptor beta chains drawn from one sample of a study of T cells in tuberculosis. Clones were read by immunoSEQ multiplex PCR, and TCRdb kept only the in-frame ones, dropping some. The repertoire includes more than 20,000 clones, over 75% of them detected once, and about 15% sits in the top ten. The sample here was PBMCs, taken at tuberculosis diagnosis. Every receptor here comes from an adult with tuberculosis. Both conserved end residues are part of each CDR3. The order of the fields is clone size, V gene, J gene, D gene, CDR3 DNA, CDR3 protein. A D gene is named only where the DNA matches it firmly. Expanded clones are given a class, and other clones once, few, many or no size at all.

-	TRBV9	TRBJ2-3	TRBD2	TGTGCCAGCAGCGTAGCGTCCGGACTAGCCACAGATACGCAGTATTTT	CASSVASGLATDTQYF
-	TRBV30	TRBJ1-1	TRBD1	TGTGCCTGGACCTGGGGGACAGGGTATATAGAAGCTTTCTTT	CAWTWGTGYIEAFF
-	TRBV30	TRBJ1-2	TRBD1	TGTGCCTGGAATAGGGACAGGGGAAACTATGGCTACACCTTC	CAWNRDRGNYGYTF
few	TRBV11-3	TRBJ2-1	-	TGTGCCAGCAGCTTAGTGGCCGACAATGAGCAGTTCTTC	CASSLVADNEQFF
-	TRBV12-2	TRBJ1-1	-	TGTGCAAGTCGCTTAGCGGGACAGTTGAACACTGAAGCTTTCTTT	CASRLAGQLNTEAFF
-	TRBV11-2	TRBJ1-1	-	TGTGCCAGCAGTGGACAGTCCAGCACTGAAGCTTTCTTT	CASSGQSSTEAFF
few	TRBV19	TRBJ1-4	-	TGTGCCAGTAGTATCGTGAGTAGTAATGAAAAACTGTTTTTT	CASSIVSSNEKLFF
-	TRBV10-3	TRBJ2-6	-	TGTGCCATCAGTGAGTCAGGGGGATCTGGGGCCAACGTCCTGACTTTC	CAISESGGSGANVLTF
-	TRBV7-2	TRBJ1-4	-	TGTGCCAGCAGCACCGGACAGTTTAATGAAAAACTGTTTTTT	CASSTGQFNEKLFF
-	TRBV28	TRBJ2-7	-	TGTGCCAGCAGTTTCGGGTTCAGGGTCTCTACTTCCTCCTACGAGCAGTACTTC	CASSFGFRVSTSSYEQYF
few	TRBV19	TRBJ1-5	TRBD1	TGTGCCAGTAGTGTGCAAGGGACAGGAATTAATCAGCCCCAGCATTTT	CASSVQGTGINQPQHF
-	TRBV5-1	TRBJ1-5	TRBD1	TGCGCCAGCAGCTTGACAGGGGACAATCAGCCCCAGCATTTT	CASSLTGDNQPQHF
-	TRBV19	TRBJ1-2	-	TGTGCCAGTAGTATCTCCGGCGGGACGGGTGGCTACACCTTC	CASSISGGTGGYTF
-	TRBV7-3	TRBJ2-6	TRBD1	TGTGCCAGCAGCTTAACGGGACAGGGGTCAGGGGCCAACGTCCTGACTTTC	CASSLTGQGSGANVLTF
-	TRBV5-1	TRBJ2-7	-	TGCGCCAGCAGCGATACTAGTTCTTCCAACGAGCAGTACTTC	CASSDTSSSNEQYF
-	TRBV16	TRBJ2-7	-	TGTGCCAGCAGCCAATCAAAAGGGGCCAGCTCCTACGAGCAGTACTTC	CASSQSKGASSYEQYF
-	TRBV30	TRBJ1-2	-	TGTGCCTGGAACCGAAGAGGATACTATGGCTACACCTTC	CAWNRRGYYGYTF
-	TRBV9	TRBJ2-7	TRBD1	TGTGCCAGCAGCGTCGAGCCCAGGGGGCTGAGAGACGAGCAGTACTTC	CASSVEPRGLRDEQYF
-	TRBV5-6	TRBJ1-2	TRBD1	TGTGCCAGCAGCTCTGGGACAGGGGATATGACCTTC	CASSSGTGDMTF
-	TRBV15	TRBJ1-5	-	TGTGCCACCAGCAGAGATGGGGCCAATAGCAATCAGCCCCAGCATTTT	CATSRDGANSNQPQHF
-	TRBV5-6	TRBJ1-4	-	TGTGCCAGCAGCTTTGGCGACAATAATGAAAAACTGTTTTTT	CASSFGDNNEKLFF
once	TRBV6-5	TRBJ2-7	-	TGTGCCAGCAGCGGGCAGGGTCGGTTCGAGCAGTACTTC	CASSGQGRFEQYF
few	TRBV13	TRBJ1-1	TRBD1	TGTGCCAGCAGCACCACAGGGGGCACTGAAGCTTTCTTT	CASSTTGGTEAFF
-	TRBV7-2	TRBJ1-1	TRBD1	TGTGCCAGCAGCTTACGGACAGGGAACACTGAAGCTTTCTTT	CASSLRTGNTEAFF
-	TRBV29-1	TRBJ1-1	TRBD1	TGCAGCGCCGGACAGGGGGGAGCCACTGAAGCTTTCTTT	CSAGQGGATEAFF
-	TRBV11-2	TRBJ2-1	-	TGTGCCAGCAGCTTAGCGGTAGGGCTGAGGGATGAGCAGTTCTTC	CASSLAVGLRDEQFF
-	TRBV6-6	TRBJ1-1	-	TGTGCCAGCAGTTACCCAGGGGAGAACACTGAAGCTTTCTTT	CASSYPGENTEAFF
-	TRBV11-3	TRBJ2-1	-	TGTGCCAGCAGCTCGGTAGCGGATGAGCAGTTCTTC	CASSSVADEQFF
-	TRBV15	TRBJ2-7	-	TGTGCCACCACCTCGGGACTGCGCCACGACGAGCAGTACTTC	CATTSGLRHDEQYF
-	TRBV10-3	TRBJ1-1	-	TGTGCCATCAGTGAGTTGAAGGACAGATCGTCACCGGAAGCTTTCTTT	CAISELKDRSSPEAFF
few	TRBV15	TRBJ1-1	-	TGTGCCACCAGCAGAGGAGCCGAGACTGAAGCTTTCTTT	CATSRGAETEAFF
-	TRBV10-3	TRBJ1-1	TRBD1	TGTGCCATATGGGACAGGGAAGGTTCGTTACGGACTGAAGCTTTCTTT	CAIWDREGSLRTEAFF
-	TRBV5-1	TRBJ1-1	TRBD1	TGCGCCAGCAGCCGGGACAGCTCCCTCTATAACACTGAAGCTTTCTTT	CASSRDSSLYNTEAFF
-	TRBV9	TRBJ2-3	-	TGTGCCAGCAGCATTTCAGGGAATGGTCGTGCGCAGTATTTT	CASSISGNGRAQYF
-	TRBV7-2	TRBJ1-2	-	TGTGCCAGCAGCTTAGCGGAAGACATCGTAGAGGGCTACACCTTC	CASSLAEDIVEGYTF
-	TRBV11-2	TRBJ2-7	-	TGTGCCAGCAGCTTAGGACACCCCTACGAGCAGTACTTC	CASSLGHPYEQYF
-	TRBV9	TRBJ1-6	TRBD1	TGTGCCAGCAGCGCGAGGACAGGGGTGTATTCACCCCTCCACTTT	CASSARTGVYSPLHF
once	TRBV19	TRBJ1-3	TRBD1	TGTGCCAGTAGTACTGGGACAGGGAAGTGGGACACCATATATTTT	CASSTGTGKWDTIYF
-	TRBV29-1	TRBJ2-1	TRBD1	TGCAGCGTTGAGACAGGGCGTAAGGACAATGAGCAGTTCTTC	CSVETGRKDNEQFF
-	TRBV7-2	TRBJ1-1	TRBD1	TGTGCCAGCAGCTTAGAGGGGGGCAGGGGGAAGGTTGAAGCTTTCTTT	CASSLEGGRGKVEAFF
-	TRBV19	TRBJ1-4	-	TGTGCCAGTAGTATAATGGCCGCCACTAATGAAAAACTGTTTTTT	CASSIMAATNEKLFF
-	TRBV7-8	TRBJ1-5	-	TGTGCCAGCAGTTATTCCGGGGGAGTCAATCAGCCCCAGCATTTT	CASSYSGGVNQPQHF
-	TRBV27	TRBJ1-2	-	TGTGCCAGCAGTCCGGCGGGTACCTATGGCTACACCTTC	CASSPAGTYGYTF
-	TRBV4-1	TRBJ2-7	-	TGCGCCAGCAGCCAACTCCCGGGTTACGAGCAGTACTTC	CASSQLPGYEQYF